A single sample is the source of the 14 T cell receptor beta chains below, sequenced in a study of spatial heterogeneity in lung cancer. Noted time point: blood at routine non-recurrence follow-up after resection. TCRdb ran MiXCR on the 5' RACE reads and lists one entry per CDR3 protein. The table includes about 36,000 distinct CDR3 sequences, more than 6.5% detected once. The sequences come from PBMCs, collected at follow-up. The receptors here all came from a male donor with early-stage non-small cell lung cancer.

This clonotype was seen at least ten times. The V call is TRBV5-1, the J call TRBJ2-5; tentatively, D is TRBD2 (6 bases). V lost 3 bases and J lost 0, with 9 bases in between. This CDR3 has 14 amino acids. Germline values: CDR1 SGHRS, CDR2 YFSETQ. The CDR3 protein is CASSSGDYQETQYF. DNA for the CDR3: TGCGCCAGCAGCTCGGGAGACTACCAAGAGACCCAGTACTTC. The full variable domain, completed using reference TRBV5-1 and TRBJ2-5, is KAGVTQTPRYLIKTRGQQVTLSCSPISGHRSVSWYQQTPGQGLQFLFEYFSETQRNKGNFPGRFSGRQFSNSRSEMNVSTLELGDSALYLCASSSGDYQETQYFGPGTRLLVL.

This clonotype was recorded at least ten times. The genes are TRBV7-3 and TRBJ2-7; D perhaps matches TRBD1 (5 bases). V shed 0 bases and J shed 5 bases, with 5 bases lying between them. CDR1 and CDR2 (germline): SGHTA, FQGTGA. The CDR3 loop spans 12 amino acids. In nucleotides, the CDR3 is TGTGCCAGCAGCTTAACAGGGGACGAGCAGTACTTC. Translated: CASSLTGDEQYF.

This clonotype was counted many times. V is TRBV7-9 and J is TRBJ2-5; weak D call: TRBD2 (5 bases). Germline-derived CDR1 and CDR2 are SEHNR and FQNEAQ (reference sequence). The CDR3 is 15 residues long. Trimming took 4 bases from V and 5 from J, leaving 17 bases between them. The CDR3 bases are TGTGCCAGCAGCTACCAGGACTTAACCGATGAGACCCAGTACTTC. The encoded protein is CASSYQDLTDETQYF.

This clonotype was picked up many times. CDR3 sequence reads: CASSTGLYNEQFF. CDR3 sequence (DNA): TGTGCCAGCAGCACCGGACTATACAATGAGCAGTTCTTC. V and J are TRBV7-9 and TRBJ2-1; D might be TRBD2 (6 bases). The CDR3 covers 13 residues. The V end lost 5 bases, the J end lost 4 bases, and 9 bases lay between the germline ends. Per germline, CDR1 SEHNR and CDR2 FQNEAQ (reference sequence).

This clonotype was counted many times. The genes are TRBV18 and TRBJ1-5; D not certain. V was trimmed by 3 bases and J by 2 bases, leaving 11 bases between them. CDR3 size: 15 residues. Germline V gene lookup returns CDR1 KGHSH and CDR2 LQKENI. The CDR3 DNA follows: TGTGCCAGCTCACCGGCATCAGAGCGCAATCAGCCCCAGCATTTT. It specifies CASSPASERNQPQHF.

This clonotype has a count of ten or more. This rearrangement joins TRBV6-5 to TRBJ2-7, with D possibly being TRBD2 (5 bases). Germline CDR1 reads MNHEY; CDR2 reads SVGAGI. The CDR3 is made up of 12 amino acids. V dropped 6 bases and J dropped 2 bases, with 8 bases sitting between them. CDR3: CASSGGPYEQYF. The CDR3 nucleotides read TGTGCCAGCAGCGGAGGACCCTACGAGCAGTACTTC.

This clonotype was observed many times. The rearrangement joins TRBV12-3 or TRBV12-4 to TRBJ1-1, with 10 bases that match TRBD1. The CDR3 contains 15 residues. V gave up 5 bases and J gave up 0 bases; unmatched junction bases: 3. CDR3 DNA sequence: TGTGCCAGCAGTCCGACAGGGGGCCTGAACACTGAAGCTTTCTTT. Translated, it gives CASSPTGGLNTEAFF.

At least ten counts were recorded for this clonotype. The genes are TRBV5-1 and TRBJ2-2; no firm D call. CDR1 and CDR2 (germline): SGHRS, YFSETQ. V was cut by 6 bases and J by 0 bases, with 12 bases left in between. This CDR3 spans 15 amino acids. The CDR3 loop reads CASTRTAPNTGELFF. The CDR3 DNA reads TGCGCCAGCACCCGGACGGCGCCGAACACCGGGGAGCTGTTTTTT.

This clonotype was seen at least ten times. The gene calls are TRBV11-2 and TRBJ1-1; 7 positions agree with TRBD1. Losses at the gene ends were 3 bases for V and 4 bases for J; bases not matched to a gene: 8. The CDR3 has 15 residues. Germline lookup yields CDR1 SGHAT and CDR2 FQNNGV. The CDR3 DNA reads TGTGCCAGCAGCTTGGGCAACAGGGGACTCACTGAAGCTTTCTTT. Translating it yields CASSLGNRGLTEAFF. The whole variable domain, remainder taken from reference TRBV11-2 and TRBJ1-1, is EAGVAQSPRYKIIEKRQSVAFWCNPISGHATLYWYQQILGQGPKLLIQFQNNGVVDDSQLPKDRFSAERLKGVDSTLKIQPAKLEDSAVYLCASSLGNRGLTEAFFGQGTRLTVV.

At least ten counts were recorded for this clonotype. In nucleotides, the CDR3 is TGTGCCAGCTCAGACATCAAGGGGCGAATAGCCTACGAGCAGTACTTC. This translates into CASSDIKGRIAYEQYF. The chain combines TRBV18 with TRBJ2-7; a weak D match, TRBD1 (5 bases). The ends were cut back, 5 bases at V and 2 bases at J, with 19 bases in the middle. The CDR3 consists of 16 residues. In germline, CDR1 is KGHSH, CDR2 LQKENI.

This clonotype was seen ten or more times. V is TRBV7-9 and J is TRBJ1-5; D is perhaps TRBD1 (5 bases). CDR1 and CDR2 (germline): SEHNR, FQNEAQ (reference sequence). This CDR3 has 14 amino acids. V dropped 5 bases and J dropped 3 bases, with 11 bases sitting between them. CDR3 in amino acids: CASSRSGNNQPQHF. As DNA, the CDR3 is TGTGCCAGCAGCCGCTCAGGGAACAATCAGCCCCAGCATTTT.

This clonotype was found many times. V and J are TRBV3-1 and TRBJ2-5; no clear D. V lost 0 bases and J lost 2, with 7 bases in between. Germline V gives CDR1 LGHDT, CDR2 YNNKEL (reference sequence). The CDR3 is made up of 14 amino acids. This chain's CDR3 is CASSQDPQQETQYF. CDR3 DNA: TGTGCCAGCAGCCAAGATCCACAACAAGAGACCCAGTACTTC.

The CDR3 region has the DNA TGCAGTGTTATCCCCGGGACTAAAGACAATGAGCAGTTCTTC. Translating gives CSVIPGTKDNEQFF. This chain uses TRBV20-1 with TRBJ2-1; 7 bases map to TRBD2. Germline trimming cut 7 bases from V and 5 bases from J; bases unmatched to any gene: 11. CDR1 and CDR2 (germline): DFQATT, SNEGSKA (reference sequence). This CDR3 is 14 amino acids long.

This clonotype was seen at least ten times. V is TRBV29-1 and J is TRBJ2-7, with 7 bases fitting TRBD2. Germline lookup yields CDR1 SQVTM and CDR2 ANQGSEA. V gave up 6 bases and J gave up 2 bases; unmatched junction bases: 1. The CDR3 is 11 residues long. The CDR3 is CSVGTTYEQYF. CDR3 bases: TGCAGCGTGGGGACTACCTACGAGCAGTACTTC.